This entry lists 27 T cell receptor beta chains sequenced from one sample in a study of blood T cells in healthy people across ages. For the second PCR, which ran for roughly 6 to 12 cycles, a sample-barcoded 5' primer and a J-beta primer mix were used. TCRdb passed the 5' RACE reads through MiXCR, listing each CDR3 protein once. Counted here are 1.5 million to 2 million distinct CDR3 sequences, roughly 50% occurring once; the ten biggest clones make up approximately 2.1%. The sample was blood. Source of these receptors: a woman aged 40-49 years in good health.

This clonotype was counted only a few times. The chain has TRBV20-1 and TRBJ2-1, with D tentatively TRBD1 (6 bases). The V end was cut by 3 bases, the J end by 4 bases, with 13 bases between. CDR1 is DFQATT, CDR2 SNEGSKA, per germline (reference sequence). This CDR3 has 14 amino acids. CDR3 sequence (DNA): TGCAGTGCTAGGGTCGGGACAACATACAATGAGCAGTTCTTC. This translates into CSARVGTTYNEQFF.

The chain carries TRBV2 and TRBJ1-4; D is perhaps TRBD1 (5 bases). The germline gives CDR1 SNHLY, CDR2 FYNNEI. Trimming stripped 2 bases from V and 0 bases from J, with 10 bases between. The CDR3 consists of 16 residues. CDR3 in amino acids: CASSESGGATNEKLFF. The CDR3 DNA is TGTGCCAGCAGTGAATCGGGGGGGGCAACTAATGAAAAACTGTTTTTT.

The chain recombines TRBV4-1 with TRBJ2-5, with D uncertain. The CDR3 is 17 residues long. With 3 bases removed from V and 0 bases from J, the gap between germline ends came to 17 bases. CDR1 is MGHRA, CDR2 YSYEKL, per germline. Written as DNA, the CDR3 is TGCGCCAGCAGCCACAAAAAGGACGGCCCTAACCAAGAGACCCAGTACTTC. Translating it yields CASSHKKDGPNQETQYF.

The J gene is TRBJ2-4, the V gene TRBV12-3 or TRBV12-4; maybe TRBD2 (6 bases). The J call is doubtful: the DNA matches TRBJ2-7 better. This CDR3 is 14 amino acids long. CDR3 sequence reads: CASGRTSGGYEQYF. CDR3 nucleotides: TGTGCCAGCGGAAGGACATCCGGGGGATACGAGCAGTACTTC.

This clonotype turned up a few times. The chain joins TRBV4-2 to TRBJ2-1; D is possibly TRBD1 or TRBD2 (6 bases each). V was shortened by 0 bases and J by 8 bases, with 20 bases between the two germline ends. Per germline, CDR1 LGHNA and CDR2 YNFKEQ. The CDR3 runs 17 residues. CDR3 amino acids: CASSQEGTRRRGDEQFF. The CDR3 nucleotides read TGTGCCAGCAGCCAAGAGGGTACGCGCCGGAGGGGGGATGAGCAGTTCTTC.

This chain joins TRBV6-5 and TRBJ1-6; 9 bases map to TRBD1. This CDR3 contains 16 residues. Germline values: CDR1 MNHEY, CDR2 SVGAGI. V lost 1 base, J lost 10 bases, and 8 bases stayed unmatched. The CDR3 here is CASSYYTGQGGSPLHF. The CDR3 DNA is TGTGCCAGCAGTTACTACACGGGACAGGGAGGCTCACCCCTCCACTTT.

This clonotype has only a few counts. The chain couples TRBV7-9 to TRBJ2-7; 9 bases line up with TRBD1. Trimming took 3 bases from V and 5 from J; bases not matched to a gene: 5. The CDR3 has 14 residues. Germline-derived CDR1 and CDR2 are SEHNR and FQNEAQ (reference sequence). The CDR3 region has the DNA TGTGCCAGCAGCTTGGGGACAGGGAGGAACGAGCAGTACTTC. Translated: CASSLGTGRNEQYF.

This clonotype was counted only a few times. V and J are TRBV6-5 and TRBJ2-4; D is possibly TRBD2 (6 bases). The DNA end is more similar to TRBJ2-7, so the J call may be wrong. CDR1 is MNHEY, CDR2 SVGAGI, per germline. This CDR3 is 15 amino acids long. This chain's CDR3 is CASSPDRRGSYEQYF. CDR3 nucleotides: TGTGCCAGCAGCCCCGACCGGAGGGGTAGCTACGAGCAGTACTTC.

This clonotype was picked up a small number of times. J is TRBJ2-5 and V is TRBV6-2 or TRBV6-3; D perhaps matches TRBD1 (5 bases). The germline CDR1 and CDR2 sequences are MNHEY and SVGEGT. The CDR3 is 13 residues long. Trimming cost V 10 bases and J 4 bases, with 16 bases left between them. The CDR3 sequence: CAIQKWGGETQYF. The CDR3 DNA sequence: TGTGCCATTCAAAAATGGGGCGGAGAGACCCAGTACTTC.

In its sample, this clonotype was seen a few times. The CDR3 DNA sequence: TGTGCCAGTCCCCCCCTCGGGGGCGCGAGCACAGATACGCAGTATTTT. This encodes CASPPLGGASTDTQYF. The chain has TRBV6-2 or TRBV6-3 and TRBJ2-3; D could derive from TRBD1 or TRBD2 (6 bases each). CDR1 and CDR2 (germline): MNHEY, SVGEGT. The CDR3 has 16 residues. The V end was cut by 9 bases, the J end by 0 bases, with 19 bases between.

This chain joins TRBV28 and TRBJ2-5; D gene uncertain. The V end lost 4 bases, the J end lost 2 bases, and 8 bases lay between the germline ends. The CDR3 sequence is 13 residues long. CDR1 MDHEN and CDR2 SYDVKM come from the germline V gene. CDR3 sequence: CASSSVPQETQYF. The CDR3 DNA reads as TGTGCCAGCAGTTCCGTTCCGCAAGAGACCCAGTACTTC.

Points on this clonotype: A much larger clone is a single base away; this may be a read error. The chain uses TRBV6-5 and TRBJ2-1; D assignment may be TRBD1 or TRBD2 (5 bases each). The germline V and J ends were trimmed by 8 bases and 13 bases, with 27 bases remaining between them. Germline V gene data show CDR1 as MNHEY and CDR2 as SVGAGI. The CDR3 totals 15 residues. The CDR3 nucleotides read TGTGCCAGCCTCAGATCGAGGGGCGAGTTGGAGACCCAGTTCTTC. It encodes CASLRSRGELETQFF.

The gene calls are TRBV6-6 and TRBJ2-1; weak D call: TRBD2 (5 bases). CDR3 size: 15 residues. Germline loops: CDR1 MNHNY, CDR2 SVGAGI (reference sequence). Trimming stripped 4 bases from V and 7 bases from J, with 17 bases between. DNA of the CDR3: TGTGCCAGCAGTTCCTTAGGACTGGCGAGGAATGAGCAGTTCTTC. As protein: CASSSLGLARNEQFF.

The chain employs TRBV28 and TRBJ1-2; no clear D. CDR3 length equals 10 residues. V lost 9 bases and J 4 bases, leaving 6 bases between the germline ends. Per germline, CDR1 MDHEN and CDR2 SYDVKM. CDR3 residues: CASGPYGYTF. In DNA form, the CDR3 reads TGTGCCAGTGGACCCTATGGCTACACCTTC.

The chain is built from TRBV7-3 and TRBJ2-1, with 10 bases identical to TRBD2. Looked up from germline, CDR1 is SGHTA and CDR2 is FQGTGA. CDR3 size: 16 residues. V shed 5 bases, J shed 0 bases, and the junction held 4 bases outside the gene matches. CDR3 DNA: TGTGCCAGCAGCATTAGCGGGGGGCCCTCCTACAATGAGCAGTTCTTC. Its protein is CASSISGGPSYNEQFF.

CDR3 region: CASSEWTSGEQYF. CDR3 sequence (DNA): TGTGCCAGCAGTGAATGGACTAGCGGAGAGCAGTACTTC. V usage is TRBV6-1 and J usage is TRBJ2-7; 10 bases line up with TRBD2. The CDR3 is 13 residues long. Germline assignment: CDR1 MNHNS and CDR2 SASEGT. The J segment lost 7 bases and the V segment lost 2 bases, leaving 2 bases of the junction unmatched.

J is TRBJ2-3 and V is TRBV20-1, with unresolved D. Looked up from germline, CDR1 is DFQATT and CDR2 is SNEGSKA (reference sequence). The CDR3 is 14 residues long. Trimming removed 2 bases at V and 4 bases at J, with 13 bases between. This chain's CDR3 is CSARHPYSADTQYF. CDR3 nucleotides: TGCAGTGCTAGACACCCGTATTCGGCAGATACGCAGTATTTT.

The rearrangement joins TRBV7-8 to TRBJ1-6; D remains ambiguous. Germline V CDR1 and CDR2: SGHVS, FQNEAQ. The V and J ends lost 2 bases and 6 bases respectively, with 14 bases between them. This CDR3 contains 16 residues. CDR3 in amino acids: CASSLTWTGINSPLHF. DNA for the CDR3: TGTGCCAGCAGCTTAACGTGGACGGGGATTAATTCACCCCTCCACTTT. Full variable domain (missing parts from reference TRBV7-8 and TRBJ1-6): GAGVSQSPRYKVAKRGQDVALRCDPISGHVSLFWYQQALGQGPEFLTYFQNEAQLDKSGLPSDRFFAERPEGSVSTLKIQRTQQEDSAVYLCASSLTWTGINSPLHFGNGTRLTVT.

The CDR3, as DNA: TGTGCCAGCAGCGTAGCGGGGCTGGGCACAGATACGCAGTATTTT. Protein sequence: CASSVAGLGTDTQYF. This chain uses TRBV14 with TRBJ2-3; 8 positions match TRBD2. The V and J ends lost 5 bases and 1 base, in that order; junction bases with no gene match: 5. The CDR3 is 15 amino acids. The germline CDR1 and CDR2 sequences are SGHDN and FVKESK.

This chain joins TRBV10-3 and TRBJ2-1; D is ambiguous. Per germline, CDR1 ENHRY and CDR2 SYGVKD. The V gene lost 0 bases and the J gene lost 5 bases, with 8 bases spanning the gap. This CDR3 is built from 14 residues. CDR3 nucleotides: TGTGCCATCAGTGAGTCGATGGCCAACAATGAGCAGTTCTTC. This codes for CAISESMANNEQFF.

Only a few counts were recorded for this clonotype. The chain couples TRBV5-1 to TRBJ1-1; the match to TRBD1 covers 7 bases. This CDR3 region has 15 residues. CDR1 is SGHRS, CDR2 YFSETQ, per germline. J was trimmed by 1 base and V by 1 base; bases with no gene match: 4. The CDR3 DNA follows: TGCGCCAGCAGCTTGACCGGGACAGAGAACACTGAAGCTTTCTTT. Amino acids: CASSLTGTENTEAFF.

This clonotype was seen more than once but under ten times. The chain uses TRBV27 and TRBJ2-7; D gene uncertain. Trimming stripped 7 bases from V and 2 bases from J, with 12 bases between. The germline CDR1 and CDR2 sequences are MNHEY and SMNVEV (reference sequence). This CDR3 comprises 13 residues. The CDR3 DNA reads TGTGCCAGCAACAAAAACGGAGCCTACGAGCAGTACTTC. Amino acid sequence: CASNKNGAYEQYF.

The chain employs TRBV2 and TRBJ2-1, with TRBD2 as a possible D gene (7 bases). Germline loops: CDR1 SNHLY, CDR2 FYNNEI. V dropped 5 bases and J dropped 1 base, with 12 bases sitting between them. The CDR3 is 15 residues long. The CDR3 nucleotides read TGTGCCAGCAGTTCACAGGGAGGGTCCTACAATGAGCAGTTCTTC. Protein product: CASSSQGGSYNEQFF.

The DNA of the CDR3 is TGTGCCAGCGGACAGTCCCAAGGGGGAAGCACTGAAGCTTTCTTT. Encoded protein: CASGQSQGGSTEAFF. V gene TRBV18 combines with J gene TRBJ1-1; D might be TRBD1 (6 bases). The CDR3 runs to 15 residues. Trimming removed 8 bases from V and 4 bases from J, with 20 bases in between. From germline, CDR1 is KGHSH and CDR2 LQKENI.

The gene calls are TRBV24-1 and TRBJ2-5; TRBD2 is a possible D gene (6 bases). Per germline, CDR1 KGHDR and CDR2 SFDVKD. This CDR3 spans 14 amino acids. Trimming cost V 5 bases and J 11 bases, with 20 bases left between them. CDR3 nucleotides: TGTGCCACCAGTGCCCATACCTCGAGGGACTCGCAGTACTTC. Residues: CATSAHTSRDSQYF.

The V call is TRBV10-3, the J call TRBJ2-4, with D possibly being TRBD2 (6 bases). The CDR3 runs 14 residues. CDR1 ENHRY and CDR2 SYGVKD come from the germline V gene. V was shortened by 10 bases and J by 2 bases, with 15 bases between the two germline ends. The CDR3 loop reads CATGTPLTKNIQYF. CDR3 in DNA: TGTGCCACAGGGACTCCACTTACCAAAAACATTCAGTACTTC.

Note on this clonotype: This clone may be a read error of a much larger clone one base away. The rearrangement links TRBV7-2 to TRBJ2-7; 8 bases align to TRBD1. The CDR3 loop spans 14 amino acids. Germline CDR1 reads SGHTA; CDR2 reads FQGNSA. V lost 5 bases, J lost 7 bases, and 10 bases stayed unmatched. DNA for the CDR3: TGTGCCAGCAGCCAAGACAGGGGCGGTAATGAGCAGTACTTC. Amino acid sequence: CASSQDRGGNEQYF. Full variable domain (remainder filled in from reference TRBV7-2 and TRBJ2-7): GAGVSQSPSNKVTEKGKDVELRCDPISGHTALYWYRQSLGQGLEFLIYFQGNSAPDKSGLPSDRFSAERTGGSVSTLTIQRTQQEDSAVYLCASSQDRGGNEQYFGPGTRLTVT.